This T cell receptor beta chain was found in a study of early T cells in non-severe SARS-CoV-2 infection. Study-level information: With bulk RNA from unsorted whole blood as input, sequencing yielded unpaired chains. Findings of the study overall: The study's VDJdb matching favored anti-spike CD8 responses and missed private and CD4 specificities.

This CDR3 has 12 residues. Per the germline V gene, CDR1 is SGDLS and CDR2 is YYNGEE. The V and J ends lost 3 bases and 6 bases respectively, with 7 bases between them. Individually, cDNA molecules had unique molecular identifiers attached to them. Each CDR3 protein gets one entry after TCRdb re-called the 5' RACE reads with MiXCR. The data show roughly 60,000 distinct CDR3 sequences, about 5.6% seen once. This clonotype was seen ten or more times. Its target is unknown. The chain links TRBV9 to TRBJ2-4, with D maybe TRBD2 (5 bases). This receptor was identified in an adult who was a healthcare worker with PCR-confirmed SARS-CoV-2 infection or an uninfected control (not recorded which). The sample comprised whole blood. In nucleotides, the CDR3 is TGTGCCAGCAGCGGACTAACAAACATTCAGTACTTC. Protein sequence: CASSGLTNIQYF. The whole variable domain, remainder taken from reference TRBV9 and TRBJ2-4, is DSGVTQTPKHLITATGQRVTLRCSPRSGDLSVYWYQQSLDQGLQFLIQYYNGEERAKGNILERFSAQQFPDLHSELNLSSLELGDSALYFCASSGLTNIQYFGAGTRLSVL.